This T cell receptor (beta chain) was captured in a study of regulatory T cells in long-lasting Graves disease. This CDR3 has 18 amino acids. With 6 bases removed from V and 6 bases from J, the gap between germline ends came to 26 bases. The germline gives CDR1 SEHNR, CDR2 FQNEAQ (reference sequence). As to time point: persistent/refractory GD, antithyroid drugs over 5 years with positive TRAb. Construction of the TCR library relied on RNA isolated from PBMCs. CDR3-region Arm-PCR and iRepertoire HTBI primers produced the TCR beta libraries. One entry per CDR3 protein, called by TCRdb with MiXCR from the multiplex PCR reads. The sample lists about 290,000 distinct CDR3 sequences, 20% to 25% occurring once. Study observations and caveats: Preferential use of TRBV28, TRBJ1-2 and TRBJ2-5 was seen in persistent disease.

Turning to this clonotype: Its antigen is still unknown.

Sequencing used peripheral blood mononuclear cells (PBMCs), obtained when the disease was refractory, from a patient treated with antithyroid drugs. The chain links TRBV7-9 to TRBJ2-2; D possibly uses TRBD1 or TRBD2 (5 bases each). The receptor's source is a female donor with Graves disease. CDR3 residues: CASSRPLPGSRRPGELFF. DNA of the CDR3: TGTGCCAGCAGTCGACCCCTCCCAGGGAGTAGAAGACCCGGGGAGCTGTTTTTT.